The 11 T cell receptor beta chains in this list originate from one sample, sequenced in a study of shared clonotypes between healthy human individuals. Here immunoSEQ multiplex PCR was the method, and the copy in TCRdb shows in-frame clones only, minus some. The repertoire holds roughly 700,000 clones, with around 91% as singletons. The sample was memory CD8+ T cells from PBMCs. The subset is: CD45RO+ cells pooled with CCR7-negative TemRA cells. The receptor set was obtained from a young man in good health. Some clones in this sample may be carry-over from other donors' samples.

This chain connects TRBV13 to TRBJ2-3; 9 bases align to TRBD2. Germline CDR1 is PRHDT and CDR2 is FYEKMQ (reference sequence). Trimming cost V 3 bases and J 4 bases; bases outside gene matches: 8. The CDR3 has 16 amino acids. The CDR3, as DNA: TGTGCCAGCAGCTTGAAGTCTAGCGGGATATCAGATACGCAGTATTTT. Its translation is CASSLKSSGISDTQYF. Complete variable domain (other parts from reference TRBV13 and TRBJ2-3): AAGVIQSPRHLIKEKRETATLKCYPIPRHDTVYWYQQGPGQDPQFLISFYEKMQSDKGSIPDRFSAQQFSDYHSELNMSSLELGDSALYFCASSLKSSGISDTQYFGPGTRLTVL.

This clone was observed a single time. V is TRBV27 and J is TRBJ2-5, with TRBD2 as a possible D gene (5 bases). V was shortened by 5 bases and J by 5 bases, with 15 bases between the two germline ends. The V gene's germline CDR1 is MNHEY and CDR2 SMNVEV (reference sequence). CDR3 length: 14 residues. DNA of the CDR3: TGTGCCAGCAGTCCGTGGACTCGAGGGGAGACCCAGTACTTC. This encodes CASSPWTRGETQYF.

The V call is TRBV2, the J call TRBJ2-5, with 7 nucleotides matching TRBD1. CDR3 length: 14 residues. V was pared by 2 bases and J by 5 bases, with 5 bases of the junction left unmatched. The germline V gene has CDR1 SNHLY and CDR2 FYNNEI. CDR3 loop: CASSEPRGRETQYF. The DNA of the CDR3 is TGTGCCAGCAGTGAACCGAGGGGGCGCGAGACCCAGTACTTC.

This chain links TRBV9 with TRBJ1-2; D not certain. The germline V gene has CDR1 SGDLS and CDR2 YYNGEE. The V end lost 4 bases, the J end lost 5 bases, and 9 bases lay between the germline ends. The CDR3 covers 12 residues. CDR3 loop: CASSSTDYGYTF. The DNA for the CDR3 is TGTGCCAGCAGCTCGACCGATTATGGCTACACCTTC.

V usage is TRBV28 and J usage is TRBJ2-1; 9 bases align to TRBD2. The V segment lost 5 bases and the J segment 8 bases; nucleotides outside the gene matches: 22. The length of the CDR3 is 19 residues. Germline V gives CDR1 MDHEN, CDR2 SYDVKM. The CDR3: CASSPLAGSAYLVFDEQFF. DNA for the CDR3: TGTGCCAGCAGTCCGCTAGCGGGGTCAGCCTATCTCGTGTTCGATGAGCAGTTCTTC. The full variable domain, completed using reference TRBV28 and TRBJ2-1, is DVKVTQSSRYLVKRTGEKVFLECVQDMDHENMFWYRQDPGLGLRLIYFSYDVKMKEKGDIPEGYSVSREKKERFSLILESASTNQTSMYLCASSPLAGSAYLVFDEQFFGPGTRLTVL.

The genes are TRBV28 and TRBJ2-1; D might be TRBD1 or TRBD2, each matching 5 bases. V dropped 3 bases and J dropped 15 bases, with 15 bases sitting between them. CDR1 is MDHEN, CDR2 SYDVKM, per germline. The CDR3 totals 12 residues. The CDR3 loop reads CASSLGTDGAFF. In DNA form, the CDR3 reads TGTGCCAGCAGTTTGGGGACCGACGGTGCGTTCTTC.

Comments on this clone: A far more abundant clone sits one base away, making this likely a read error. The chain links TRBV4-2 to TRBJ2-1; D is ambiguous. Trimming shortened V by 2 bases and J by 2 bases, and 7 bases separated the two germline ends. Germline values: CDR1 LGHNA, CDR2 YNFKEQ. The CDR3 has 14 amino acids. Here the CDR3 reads CASSQLSPYNEQFF. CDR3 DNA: TGTGCCAGCAGCCAACTCTCCCCCTACAATGAGCAGTTCTTC.

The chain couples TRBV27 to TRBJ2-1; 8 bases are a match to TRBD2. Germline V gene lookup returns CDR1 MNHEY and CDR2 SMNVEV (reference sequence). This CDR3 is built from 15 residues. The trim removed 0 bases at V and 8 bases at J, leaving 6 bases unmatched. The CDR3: CASSLSSGRHYEQFF. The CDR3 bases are TGTGCCAGCAGTTTATCAAGCGGGAGACACTATGAGCAGTTCTTC.

The CDR3 protein is CASSYGLPGGNEQFF. In DNA form, the CDR3 reads TGTGCCAGCAGTTACGGGCTACCTGGCGGCAATGAGCAGTTCTTC. The chain joins TRBV6-5 to TRBJ2-1; no firm D call. Trimming left V 2 bases short and J 6 bases short, with 14 bases between. The CDR3 loop spans 15 amino acids. Germline-derived CDR1 and CDR2 are MNHEY and SVGAGI.

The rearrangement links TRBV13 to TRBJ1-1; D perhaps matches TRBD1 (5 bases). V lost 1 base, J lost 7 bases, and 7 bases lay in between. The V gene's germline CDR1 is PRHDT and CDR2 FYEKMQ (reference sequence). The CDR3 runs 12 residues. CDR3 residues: CASSLEGLEAFF. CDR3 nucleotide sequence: TGTGCCAGCAGCTTAGAGGGGCTTGAAGCTTTCTTT.

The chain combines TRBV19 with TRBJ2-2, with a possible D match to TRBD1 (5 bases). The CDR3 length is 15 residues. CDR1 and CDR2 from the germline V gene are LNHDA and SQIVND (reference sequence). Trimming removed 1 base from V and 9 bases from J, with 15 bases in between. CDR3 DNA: TGTGCCAGTAGTATAGTCCTTTGGGGCTACAGGGAGCTGTTTTTT. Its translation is CASSIVLWGYRELFF.